These 8 T cell receptor beta chains share one sample of origin, sequenced in a study of Graves' ophthalmopathy and Graves' hyperthyroidism. Researchers took RNA transcripts and amplified TCR beta CDR3 regions from them. HTBI primers primed a first-round RT-PCR, and a second-round multiplex PCR followed. TCRdb redid the calling of the multiplex PCR reads with MiXCR, one entry per CDR3 protein. The sample holds 560,000 or so distinct CDR3 sequences, about two fifths seen once. The sequenced sample consisted of peripheral blood or thyroid tissue (not recorded which). These receptors were obtained from an adult man with Graves' hyperthyroidism.

This clonotype was counted only a few times. The rearrangement uses TRBV3-1 and TRBJ2-7; TRBD1 or TRBD2 may be the D gene (5 bases each). The V gene's germline CDR1 is LGHDT and CDR2 YNNKEL (reference sequence). Trimming took off 4 bases at V and 7 bases at J, with 17 bases between the two ends. The CDR3 is 14 residues long. As DNA, the CDR3 is TGTGCCAGCAGCCTATACATGGGGACGGGGGAGCAGTACTTC. Translated: CASSLYMGTGEQYF.

V gene TRBV19 combines with J gene TRBJ2-1, with D unclear. This CDR3 is 12 amino acids long. Trimming shortened V by 5 bases and J by 5 bases, and 7 bases separated the two germline ends. The germline V gene has CDR1 LNHDA and CDR2 SQIVND (reference sequence). Written as DNA, the CDR3 is TGTGCCAGTAGTCGAACGCACAATGAGCAGTTCTTC. It codes for CASSRTHNEQFF.

The V and J genes are TRBV7-2 and TRBJ2-3, with D perhaps being TRBD1 or TRBD2 (6 bases each). CDR1 and CDR2 (germline): SGHTA, FQGNSA. The V end lost 2 bases, the J end lost 1 base, and 16 bases lay between the germline ends. The CDR3 totals 17 residues. CDR3 coding DNA: TGTGCCAGCAGCTTAACTCCCGGGGGCCTTGGCACAGATACGCAGTATTTT. Amino acids: CASSLTPGGLGTDTQYF.

This clonotype was seen a handful of times. The J gene is TRBJ1-1, the V gene TRBV27, with TRBD1 matching over 9 bases. Germline V gives CDR1 MNHEY, CDR2 SMNVEV (reference sequence). The CDR3 sequence is 15 residues long. Losses at the gene ends were 4 bases for V and 4 bases for J; bases not matched to a gene: 7. This CDR3 is CASSYDRGVSTEAFF. In DNA form, the CDR3 reads TGTGCCAGCAGTTACGACAGGGGGGTAAGCACTGAAGCTTTCTTT.

The chain couples TRBV25-1 to TRBJ1-1, with 9 bases that match TRBD1. The germline gives CDR1 MGHDK, CDR2 SYGVNS. CDR3 length: 15 residues. J gave up 1 base and V 4 bases, and 4 bases lay outside the gene matches. Here the CDR3 reads CASSAGTGPNTEAFF. The CDR3 DNA follows: TGTGCCAGCAGTGCTGGGACAGGGCCGAACACTGAAGCTTTCTTT.

Many counts were recorded for this clonotype. This chain uses TRBV7-2 with TRBJ2-7, with D tentatively TRBD1 (6 bases). CDR1 and CDR2 (germline): SGHTA, FQGNSA. With 5 bases removed from V and 1 base from J, the gap between germline ends came to 9 bases. The CDR3 covers 13 residues. CDR3 sequence: CASSNRVSYEQYF. The CDR3 DNA sequence: TGTGCCAGCAGCAACAGGGTGTCCTACGAGCAGTACTTC.

V is TRBV29-1 and J is TRBJ1-2; D is ambiguous. V lost 4 bases and J 12 bases, leaving 6 bases between the germline ends. CDR3 length: 8 residues. Germline V CDR1 and CDR2: SQVTM, ANQGSEA. The CDR3 reads CSVVWNTF. CDR3 sequence (DNA): TGCAGCGTTGTATGGAACACCTTC.

This clonotype was seen at least ten times. The chain carries TRBV19 and TRBJ1-5; D gene ambiguous. The V gene's germline CDR1 is LNHDA and CDR2 SQIVND (reference sequence). The CDR3 contains 18 residues. The germline V and J ends were trimmed by 0 bases and 3 bases, with 18 bases remaining between them. CDR3 residues: CASSIDPRRRQANQPQHF. CDR3 nucleotides: TGTGCCAGTAGTATAGATCCTAGGAGGCGGCAGGCCAATCAGCCCCAGCATTTT.